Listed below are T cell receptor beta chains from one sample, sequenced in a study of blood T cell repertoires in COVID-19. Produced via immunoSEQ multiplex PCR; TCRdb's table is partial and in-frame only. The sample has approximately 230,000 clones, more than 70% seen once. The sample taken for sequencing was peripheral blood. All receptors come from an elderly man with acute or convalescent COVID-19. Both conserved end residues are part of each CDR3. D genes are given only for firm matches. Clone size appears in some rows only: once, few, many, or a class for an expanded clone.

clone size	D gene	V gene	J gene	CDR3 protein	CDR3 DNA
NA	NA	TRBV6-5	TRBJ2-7	CASSAGHDVEQYF	TGTGCCAGCAGCGCGGGGCATGACGTCGAGCAGTACTTC
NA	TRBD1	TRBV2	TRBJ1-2	CASSVTGTGVGYTF	TGTGCCAGCAGTGTGACCGGGACAGGGGTCGGCTACACCTTC
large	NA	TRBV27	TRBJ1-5	CASSSGGYGNQPQHF	TGTGCCAGCAGTTCCGGGGGATATGGCAATCAGCCCCAGCATTTT
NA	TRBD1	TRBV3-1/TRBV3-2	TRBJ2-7	CASSHRGQGYEQYF	TGTGCCAGCAGCCACCGGGGACAGGGATACGAGCAGTACTTC
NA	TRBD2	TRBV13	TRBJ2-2	CASSFGLAFTGELFF	TGTGCCAGCAGCTTCGGACTAGCGTTTACCGGGGAGCTGTTTTTT
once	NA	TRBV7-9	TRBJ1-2	CASQSTTANYGYTF	TGTGCCAGCCAATCCACGACAGCTAACTATGGCTACACCTTC
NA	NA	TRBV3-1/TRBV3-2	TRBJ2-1	CASRTSSGEQFF	TGTGCCAGCAGGACGTCATCAGGTGAGCAGTTCTTC
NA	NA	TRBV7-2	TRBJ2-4	CASSQQGLVKNIQYF	TGTGCCAGCAGCCAGCAGGGGTTAGTCAAAAACATTCAGTACTTC
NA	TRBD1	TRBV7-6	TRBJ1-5	CASSLGTGGASGNQPQHF	TGTGCCAGCAGCCTCGGGACAGGGGGCGCGTCAGGCAATCAGCCCCAGCATTTT
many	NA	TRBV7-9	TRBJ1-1	CASSFGQGLDTEAFF	TGTGCCAGCAGCTTCGGACAAGGGCTTGACACTGAAGCTTTCTTT
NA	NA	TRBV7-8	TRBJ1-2	CASSKDSFGYTF	TGTGCCAGCAGCAAGGACAGTTTTGGCTACACCTTC
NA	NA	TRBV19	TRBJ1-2	CASSPNPSHGYTF	TGTGCCAGTAGTCCTAATCCCTCTCATGGCTACACCTTC
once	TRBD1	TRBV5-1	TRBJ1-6	CASSPGTGGTDSPLHF	TGCGCCAGCAGCCCCGGGACAGGGGGCACGGATTCACCCCTCCACTTT
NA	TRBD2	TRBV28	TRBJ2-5	CASSSLAGGAPGETQYF	TGTGCCAGCAGTTCACTAGCGGGAGGGGCCCCAGGGGAGACCCAGTACTTC
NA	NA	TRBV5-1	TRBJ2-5	CASSGGTQETQYF	TGCGCCAGCAGTGGGGGGACCCAAGAGACCCAGTACTTC
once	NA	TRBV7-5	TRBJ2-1	CVRSLFSPQSYNEQFF	TGTGTCAGAAGCTTATTTTCGCCACAATCCTACAATGAGCAGTTCTTC
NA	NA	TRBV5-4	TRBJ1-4	CASSPGTLTTNEKLFF	TGTGCCAGCAGCCCGGGGACACTTACAACTAATGAAAAACTGTTTTTT
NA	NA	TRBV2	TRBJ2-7	CASRTTGSYEQYF	TGTGCCAGCAGGACCACGGGGTCCTACGAGCAGTACTTC
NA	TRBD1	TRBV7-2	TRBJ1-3	CASSLVAGGGNTIYF	TGTGCCAGCAGCTTAGTGGCAGGGGGCGGAAACACCATATATTTT
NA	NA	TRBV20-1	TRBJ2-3	CSASELAASTASTDTQYF	TGCAGTGCTAGTGAGTTAGCGGCGTCTACCGCTAGCACAGATACGCAGTATTTT
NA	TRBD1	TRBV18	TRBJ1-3	CASSTGVLAGNTIYF	TGTGCCAGCTCAACAGGGGTTTTGGCTGGAAACACCATATATTTT
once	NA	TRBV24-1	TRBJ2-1	CATSGREGSSYNEQFF	TGTGCCACCAGTGGTCGCGAAGGGAGCTCCTACAATGAGCAGTTCTTC
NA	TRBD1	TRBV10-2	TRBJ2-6	CASRIQGGANVLTF	TGCGCCAGCAGAATACAGGGGGGGGCCAACGTCCTGACTTTC
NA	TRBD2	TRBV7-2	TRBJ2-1	CASSPGTSGGRRNEQFF	TGTGCCAGCAGCCCCGGGACTAGCGGGGGGCGTAGGAATGAGCAGTTCTTC
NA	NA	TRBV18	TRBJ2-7	CASSPGDNYEQYF	TGTGCCAGCTCACCTGGGGACAATTACGAGCAGTACTTC
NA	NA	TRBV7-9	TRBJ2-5	CASSVQTQETQYF	TGTGCCAGCAGCGTACAGACCCAAGAGACCCAGTACTTC